These 23 T cell receptor beta chains were all obtained from the same sample, sequenced in a study of PD-1 blockade in classical Hodgkin lymphoma (dated by TCRdb to the early 2020s). The time point label, as the study defines it: cycle 4 day 1 (C4D1), after about 6 weeks of nivolumab. Every trial patient had relapsed following autologous stem cell transplantation, and prior brentuximab vedotin exposure was what differed among cohorts A, B and C. The library was produced with the immunoSEQ multiplex PCR assay. TCRdb took over this immuneACCESS table, retaining in-frame rearrangements with V and J assigned. Such tables are incomplete; in checked studies, under half of the missing clones stem from an unresolved V gene, and the remainder is unexplained. The sample table lists 31,000 or so clones, approximately 70% of them with a count of one. 3.9% of the sample lies in the top ten. The specimen was peripheral blood mononuclear cells (PBMCs), collected before the fourth cycle of nivolumab. The receptors stem from a human donor with classical Hodgkin lymphoma.

In its sample, this clone was seen once. The V gene is TRBV4-3, the J gene TRBJ1-2; no firm D call. From germline, CDR1 is LGHNA and CDR2 YSLEER. Trimming left V 0 bases short and J 8 bases short, with 16 bases between. This CDR3 region has 15 residues. The chain's CDR3 is CASSQDLGITRGYTF. CDR3 nucleotides: TGCGCCAGCAGCCAAGATCTGGGTATTACTCGGGGCTACACCTTC.

This chain connects TRBV13 to TRBJ1-1; perhaps TRBD1 as D (5 bases). The germline gives CDR1 PRHDT, CDR2 FYEKMQ (reference sequence). Trimming left V 0 bases short and J 5 bases short, with 19 bases between. The CDR3 consists of 17 residues. The CDR3 spells CASSLGRGMDGGTEAFF. The CDR3 DNA reads TGTGCCAGCAGCTTAGGACGGGGAATGGACGGGGGGACTGAAGCTTTCTTT.

The CDR3 DNA follows: TGTGCCAGCAGCCTCCGACAGGGGTCGCTCTCTGGAAACACCATATATTTT. Amino acid sequence: CASSLRQGSLSGNTIYF. The chain carries TRBV7-9 and TRBJ1-3, with 8 bases lining up with TRBD1. J gave up 0 bases and V 5 bases, and 9 bases lay outside the gene matches. Germline CDR1 reads SEHNR; CDR2 reads FQNEAQ (reference sequence). The CDR3 is 17 residues long.

V usage is TRBV6-5 and J usage is TRBJ2-7; D gene ambiguous. Looked up from germline, CDR1 is MNHEY and CDR2 is SVGAGI. V was shortened by 2 bases and J by 5 bases, with 10 bases between the two germline ends. The CDR3 covers 13 residues. The CDR3 DNA reads as TGTGCCAGCAGTTACGTCGACGAGAACGAGCAGTACTTC. Its translation is CASSYVDENEQYF.

The chain uses TRBV4-1 and TRBJ2-3, with D hard to call. CDR1 is MGHRA and CDR2 is YSYEKL in the germline V gene. V gave up 3 bases and J gave up 4 bases, with 14 bases separating them. CDR3 length equals 15 residues. The CDR3 reads CASSHPPPWSDTQYF. In DNA, the CDR3 is TGCGCCAGCAGCCATCCCCCTCCGTGGTCAGATACGCAGTATTTT.

This clone was detected only a few times. V is TRBV9 and J is TRBJ1-2; a possible D gene is TRBD1 (5 bases). The germline V gene has CDR1 SGDLS and CDR2 YYNGEE. Deletions cut 3 bases from V and 1 base from J, with 16 bases between. CDR3 length: 16 amino acids. In nucleotides, the CDR3 is TGTGCCAGCAGCGGTAGCCGGGGCAGAGATAACTATGGCTACACCTTC. Translating it yields CASSGSRGRDNYGYTF.

The CDR3 DNA is TGTGCCAGCAGCACAGATATGAACACTGAAGCTTTCTTT. This codes for CASSTDMNTEAFF. The rearrangement uses TRBV2 and TRBJ1-1; D is unresolved. From germline, CDR1 is SNHLY and CDR2 FYNNEI. Trimming removed 6 bases at V and 0 bases at J, with 8 bases between. The CDR3 has 13 amino acids.

The chain links TRBV19 to TRBJ1-2, with D possibly TRBD1 on 5 matching bases. The CDR3 is made up of 13 amino acids. Between the trimmed V and J ends, which lost 7 bases and 4 bases, there was a span of 13 bases. CDR1 is LNHDA and CDR2 is SQIVND in the germline V gene (reference sequence). CDR3 DNA: TGTGCCAGTACGTGGGGGGATGGCTATGGCTACACCTTC. Its translation is CASTWGDGYGYTF.

The chain carries TRBV2 and TRBJ2-2, with 13 bases fitting TRBD2. Per germline, CDR1 SNHLY and CDR2 FYNNEI. CDR3 length: 18 residues. V lost 6 bases, J lost 1 base, and 8 bases stayed unmatched. As DNA, the CDR3 is TGTGCCAGCAGCGTCCGACTAGCGGGGGGCCTGAACACCGGGGAGCTGTTTTTT. Translated: CASSVRLAGGLNTGELFF.

In this sample, this clone turned up once. The rearrangement uses TRBV18 and TRBJ2-7; TRBD1 agrees at 10 bases. The V and J ends lost 2 bases and 3 bases, in that order; junction bases with no gene match: 7. The CDR3 is made up of 16 amino acids. Germline V gene data show CDR1 as KGHSH and CDR2 as LQKENI. The CDR3 protein is CASSPGLTGGFYEQYF. The CDR3 bases are TGTGCCAGCTCACCAGGCCTGACAGGGGGCTTCTACGAGCAGTACTTC.

This clone was observed a single time. The genes are TRBV11-1 and TRBJ2-3; D unclear. The germline V gene has CDR1 SGHAT and CDR2 FQDESV (reference sequence). This CDR3 contains 14 residues. Trimming stripped 2 bases from V and 3 bases from J, with 9 bases between. CDR3 sequence: CASSLYADTDTQYF. The CDR3 nucleotides read TGTGCCAGCAGCTTATACGCGGATACAGATACGCAGTATTTT.

The CDR3, as DNA: TGCGCCAGCAGCCAAGTTGGGACAGCCGATCTCAATGAAAAACTGTTTTTT. Its protein is CASSQVGTADLNEKLFF. The genes are TRBV4-1 and TRBJ1-4, with TRBD1 matching over 7 bases. Losses at the gene ends were 1 base for V and 5 bases for J; bases not matched to a gene: 10. Germline CDR1 reads MGHRA; CDR2 reads YSYEKL. CDR3 size: 17 residues.

The J gene is TRBJ1-4, the V gene TRBV15; no reliable D call. Germline loops: CDR1 LNHNV, CDR2 YYDKDF (reference sequence). This CDR3 is built from 14 residues. V shed 0 bases and J shed 7 bases, with 9 bases lying between them. CDR3 sequence: CATSRDTGVEKLFF. DNA of the CDR3: TGTGCCACCAGCAGAGATACCGGGGTTGAAAAACTGTTTTTT.

This clone was detected only a few times. The chain carries TRBV9 and TRBJ1-3; no firm D call. CDR1 is SGDLS, CDR2 YYNGEE, per germline. V lost 1 base, J lost 7 bases, and 9 bases lay in between. This CDR3 is built from 13 residues. The CDR3 DNA follows: TGTGCCAGCAGCGTACGGATTGGGAACACCATATATTTT. Protein product: CASSVRIGNTIYF.

The count of this clone is one. The CDR3 here is CASSLTDRERGNSPLHF. The DNA of the CDR3 is TGTGCCAGCAGCCTGACGGACAGGGAGAGAGGAAATTCACCCCTCCACTTT. The chain joins TRBV7-3 to TRBJ1-6, with 8 positions matching TRBD1. CDR1 SGHTA and CDR2 FQGTGA come from the germline V gene. The junction had 13 bases not matched to a gene; V was cut back by 5 bases and J by 7 bases. The CDR3 runs 17 residues.

CDR3 nucleotides: TGTGCCAGCAGCTTAGGGACAGTGGATGGCTACACCTTC. Its protein is CASSLGTVDGYTF. The chain combines TRBV5-4 with TRBJ1-2, with TRBD1 matching 7 bases. V was pared by 2 bases and J by 6 bases, with 4 bases of the junction left unmatched. Germline V gene lookup returns CDR1 SGHNT and CDR2 YYREEE (reference sequence). There are 13 residues in the CDR3.

V is TRBV9 and J is TRBJ2-1; no firm D call. Germline CDR1 reads SGDLS; CDR2 reads YYNGEE. The germline V and J ends were trimmed by 5 bases and 2 bases, with 11 bases remaining between them. The CDR3 is 14 residues long. In DNA form, the CDR3 reads TGTGCCAGCAGTTTTGTAGTCGCCTACAATGAGCAGTTCTTC. This gives the protein CASSFVVAYNEQFF.

In this sample, this clone turned up a few times. The chain recombines TRBV30 with TRBJ2-7; D is unresolved. The CDR3 has 11 residues. V was clipped by 1 base and J by 3 bases, with 4 bases between them. The V gene's germline CDR1 is GTSNPN and CDR2 SVGIG (reference sequence). CDR3 coding DNA: TGTGCCTGGAGTGGTAACTACGAGCAGTACTTC. This encodes CAWSGNYEQYF.

This clone was seen once. V gene TRBV19 combines with J gene TRBJ2-7, with 8 nucleotides matching TRBD1. The germline V gene encodes CDR1 LNHDA and CDR2 SQIVND (reference sequence). The CDR3 totals 14 residues. The J segment lost 2 bases and the V segment lost 4 bases, leaving 4 bases of the junction unmatched. CDR3 loop: CASSRETGAYEQYF. The DNA of the CDR3 is TGTGCCAGTAGTAGGGAGACAGGGGCCTACGAGCAGTACTTC.

V and J are TRBV5-1 and TRBJ2-3, with TRBD2 matching 7 bases. Unmatched junction bases numbered 12, after V lost 4 bases and J lost 4 bases. Per germline, CDR1 SGHRS and CDR2 YFSETQ. CDR3 length: 16 amino acids. The CDR3: CASSHLAGDVADTQYF. The CDR3 DNA is TGCGCCAGCAGCCACCTGGCGGGAGATGTTGCAGATACGCAGTATTTT.

The chain links TRBV7-8 to TRBJ2-3; weak D call: TRBD2 (5 bases). The CDR3 sequence is 16 residues long. The germline V and J ends were trimmed by 0 bases and 1 base, with 11 bases remaining between them. Germline CDR1 is SGHVS and CDR2 is FQNEAQ. CDR3 residues: CASSLATGVGTDTQYF. The DNA for the CDR3 is TGTGCCAGCAGCTTAGCAACCGGGGTGGGCACAGATACGCAGTATTTT.

The genes are TRBV27 and TRBJ2-1; tentatively, D is TRBD2 (6 bases). The CDR3 extends over 14 amino acids. Deletions cut 2 bases from V and 5 bases from J, with 10 bases between. Germline V gene lookup returns CDR1 MNHEY and CDR2 SMNVEV (reference sequence). The CDR3 nucleotides are TGTGCCAGCAGTTTAGGAGGGCACCACAATGAGCAGTTCTTC. This gives the protein CASSLGGHHNEQFF.

This clone occurred a few times. The J gene is TRBJ2-2, the V gene TRBV7-9; the match to TRBD2 covers 10 bases. In germline, CDR1 is SEHNR, CDR2 FQNEAQ (reference sequence). This CDR3 has 17 amino acids. With V trimmed by 1 base and J by 5 bases, 7 bases remained unmatched. CDR3: CASSLGTSGDFTGELFF. The CDR3 region has the DNA TGTGCCAGCAGCTTAGGAACTAGCGGGGACTTTACCGGGGAGCTGTTTTTT. Together with reference TRBV7-9 and TRBJ2-2, the CDR3 gives the full variable domain: DTGVSQNPRHKITKRGQNVTFRCDPISEHNRLYWYRQTLGQGPEFLTYFQNEAQLEKSRLLSDRFSAERPKGSFSTLEIQRTEQGDSAMYLCASSLGTSGDFTGELFFGEGSRLTVL.